The T cell receptor (beta chain) under discussion was sequenced for a study of blood T cell repertoires in COVID-19 (TCRdb year 2020). Study-wide context: Collaborator samples came from the United States, Italy and Spain and covered acute and convalescent phases of COVID-19. The material from the prospective study consisted of cDNA or gDNA derived from T cells, B-cell-depleted T cells, or PBMCs. Subjects who had been exposed to COVID-19, were actively infected with it, or had recovered from it provided the deeply sampled blood TCRbeta repertoires that made up the dataset. The repertoires were released in a freely available public database intended as a resource for research on the immune response to SARS-CoV-2. Samples were obtained from the ongoing ImmuneRACE study (first 160 participants) and from 1,200 or so subjects provided by 6 global collaborators. A de-identified subject ID, COVID-19 status, age in years and sex were almost always included in the sample metadata. HLA class I and class II types, where available, came from metadata supplied by the sample provider rather than from assay-based typing.

CDR1 and CDR2 (MNHEY, SMNVEV) derive from the germline V gene (reference sequence). Spanning cysteine to phenylalanine, the CDR3 consists of 13 amino acids. Left in the record is the CDR3 DNA by itself, 39 bases read in frame from the first base. The junction shows trimming of 8 bases on V and 5 bases on J, and the gene matches do not reach 3 bases of it. Enrolling through a virtual design, the prospective study's participants ranged in age from roughly 18 to 89 years and lived across roughly 24 United States geographic areas. Cohort assignment in the prospective study relied on participant-reported clinical history from a screening survey and a study questionnaire. Recovered participants in ImmuneRACE Cohort 3 were defined by two consecutive negative NP/OP PCR tests, clearance by a healthcare professional, or resolution of symptoms. Mobile phlebotomists in the prospective study collected whole blood, serum and a nasopharyngeal or oropharyngeal swab from every participant. Prospective study participants could optionally give additional blood draws and questionnaires over an approximately two-month period. Prospective study blood samples were shipped either frozen or at room temperature before DNA extraction.

As regards this clone: Its recognized antigen is unknown. Base-call qualities are not available, and no considerably larger clone is one nucleotide away.

The immunoSEQ Assay, a bias-controlled multiplex PCR, was used to amplify TCRbeta CDR3 regions from genomic DNA. Processing in the source paper ran as follows. Within the assay, amplification of reference gene primers was used to estimate how many nucleated cells each sample contained. To quantify the absolute abundance of each unique TCRbeta CDR3 rearrangement, sequence reads were collapsed and filtered. For each sample, productive Simpson clonality was calculated as the square root of Simpson's diversity index across productive rearrangements. TCRdb stores this immuneACCESS table with in-frame sequences only. Part of the clones is absent; in the studies checked, under half of the shortfall reflects unresolved V genes, and no reason is known for the rest. V and J calls and clone size are copied from that table; D and trimming were computed from the DNA. The sample table records some 330,000 clones; 92% of these occur just once. The ten most abundant clones make up roughly 20% of the sample.

Overall study results and their limits: Clinical and demographic metadata were provided uncurated, with the amount varying by source and participant.

Sequencing was done on a sample of PBMCs or T cells enriched from blood (not recorded which). In this chain, TRBV27 is recombined with TRBJ2-5; TRBD1 fits 12 bases in the junction. The receptor's source is a woman aged 30 to 39 who had recovered from COVID-19. The CDR3 is CASGTGGRETQYF. The base sequence is TGTGCCAGCGGGACAGGGGGCAGGGAGACCCAGTACTTC.